This T cell receptor (beta chain) was captured by sequencing in a study of blood T cell repertoires in COVID-19. Trimming at V came to 3 bases and at J to 4 bases, leaving 3 bases not matched to a gene. From germline, CDR1 is SGHNT and CDR2 YYREEE (reference sequence). The CDR3 length is 13 residues. Study processing details: The assay estimated nucleated cells by amplifying reference gene primers. Sequenced by immunoSEQ multiplex PCR; TCRdb stores in-frame clones only, minus some. The DNA gave D and trimming, while V, J and clone size come from that table. Counted here are some 90,000 clones, roughly 83% occurring once; the ten biggest clones make up 9.5% to 12%.

V is TRBV5-4 and J is TRBJ2-7; TRBD1 aligns across 8 bases. Sequencing used peripheral blood. The receptor's source is a human donor in a cohort sampled during active COVID-19. The CDR3 DNA follows: TGTGCCAGCAGCTCCCAGGGGGCTTACGAGCAGTACTTC. This gives the protein CASSSQGAYEQYF. Full variable domain (rest looked up from reference TRBV5-4 and TRBJ2-7): ETGVTQSPTHLIKTRGQQVTLRCSSQSGHNTVSWYQQALGQGPQFIFQYYREEENGRGNFPPRFSGLQFPNYSSELNVNALELDDSALYLCASSSQGAYEQYFGPGTRLTVT.